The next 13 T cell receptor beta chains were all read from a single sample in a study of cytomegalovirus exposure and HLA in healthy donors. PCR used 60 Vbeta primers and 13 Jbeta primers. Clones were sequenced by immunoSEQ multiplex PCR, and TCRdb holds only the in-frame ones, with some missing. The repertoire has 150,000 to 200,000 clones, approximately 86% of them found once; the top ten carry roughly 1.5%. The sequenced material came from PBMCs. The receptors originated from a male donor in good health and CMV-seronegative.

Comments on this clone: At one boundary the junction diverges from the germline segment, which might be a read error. CDR3 nucleotides: TGTTCCAGCAGCTCGGGACTTACACACTACGAGCAGTACTTC. This translates into CSSSSGLTHYEQYF. The chain has TRBV7-9 and TRBJ2-7; D is possibly TRBD2 (6 bases). The CDR3 runs to 14 residues. Germline CDR1 and CDR2: SEHNR and FQNEAQ (reference sequence).

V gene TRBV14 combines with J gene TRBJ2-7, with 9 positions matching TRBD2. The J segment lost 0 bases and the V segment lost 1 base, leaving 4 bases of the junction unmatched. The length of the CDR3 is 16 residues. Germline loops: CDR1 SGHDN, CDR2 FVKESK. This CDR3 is CASSQGLAGFSYEQYF. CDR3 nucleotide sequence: TGTGCCAGCAGCCAAGGGCTAGCGGGGTTCTCCTACGAGCAGTACTTC.

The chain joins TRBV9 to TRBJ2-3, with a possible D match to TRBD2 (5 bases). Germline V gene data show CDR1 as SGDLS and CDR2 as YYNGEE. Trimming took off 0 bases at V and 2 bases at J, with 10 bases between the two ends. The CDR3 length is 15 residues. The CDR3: CASSVGGRPTDTQYF. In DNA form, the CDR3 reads TGTGCCAGCAGCGTAGGAGGGCGACCCACAGATACGCAGTATTTT.

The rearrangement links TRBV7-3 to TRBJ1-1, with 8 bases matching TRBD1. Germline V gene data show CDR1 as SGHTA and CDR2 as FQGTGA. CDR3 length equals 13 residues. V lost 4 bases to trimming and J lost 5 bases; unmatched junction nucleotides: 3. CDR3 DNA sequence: TGTGCCAGCAGCTCGGACAGGGAAACTGAAGCTTTCTTT. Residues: CASSSDRETEAFF. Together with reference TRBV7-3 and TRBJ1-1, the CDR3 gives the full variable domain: GAGVSQTPSNKVTEKGKYVELRCDPISGHTALYWYRQSLGQGPEFLIYFQGTGAADDSGLPNDRFFAVRPEGSVSTLKIQRTERGDSAVYLCASSSDRETEAFFGQGTRLTVV.

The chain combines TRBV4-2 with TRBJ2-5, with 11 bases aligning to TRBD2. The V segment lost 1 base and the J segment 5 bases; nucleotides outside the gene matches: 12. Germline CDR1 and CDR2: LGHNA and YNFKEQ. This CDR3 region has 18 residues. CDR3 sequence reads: CASSQARAVLAGVETQYF. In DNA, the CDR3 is TGTGCCAGCAGCCAAGCTAGGGCTGTACTAGCGGGGGTGGAGACCCAGTACTTC.

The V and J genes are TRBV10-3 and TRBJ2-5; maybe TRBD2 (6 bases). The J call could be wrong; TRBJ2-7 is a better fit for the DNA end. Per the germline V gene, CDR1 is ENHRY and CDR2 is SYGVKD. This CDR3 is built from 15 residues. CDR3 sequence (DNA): TGTGCCATCAGTGATTTCGGGAGCAATTCCTACGAGCAGTACTTC. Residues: CAISDFGSNSYEQYF.

CDR3 residues: CASSLSGGAGQPQHF. In DNA, the CDR3 is TGCGCCAGCAGCTTGAGTGGGGGGGCTGGCCAGCCCCAGCATTTT. This chain links TRBV5-1 with TRBJ1-5, with a tentative D call TRBD1 (6 bases). The CDR3 totals 15 residues. Per the germline V gene, CDR1 is SGHRS and CDR2 is YFSETQ. Trimming left V 1 base short and J 7 bases short, with 15 bases between.

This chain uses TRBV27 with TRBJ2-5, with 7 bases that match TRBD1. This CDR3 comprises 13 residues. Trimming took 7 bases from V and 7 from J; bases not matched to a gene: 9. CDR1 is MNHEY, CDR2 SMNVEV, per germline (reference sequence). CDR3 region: CASTPTGVGTQYF. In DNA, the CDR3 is TGTGCCAGCACACCTACAGGGGTCGGGACCCAGTACTTC.

CDR3 region: CASSPRTSGGYEQYF. The DNA for the CDR3 is TGTGCCAGCAGCCCACGGACTAGCGGGGGATACGAGCAGTACTTC. The chain links TRBV4-2 to TRBJ2-7; 13 bases map to TRBD2. V lost 4 bases and J lost 4; bases outside the gene matches: 4. The CDR3 has 15 amino acids. Per germline, CDR1 LGHNA and CDR2 YNFKEQ.

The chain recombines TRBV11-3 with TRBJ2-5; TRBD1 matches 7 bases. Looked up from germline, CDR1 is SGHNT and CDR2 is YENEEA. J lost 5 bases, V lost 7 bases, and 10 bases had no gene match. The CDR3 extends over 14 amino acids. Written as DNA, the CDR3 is TGTGCCAGCAAACTCCGGGACAGCCTCGAGACCCAGTACTTC. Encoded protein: CASKLRDSLETQYF.

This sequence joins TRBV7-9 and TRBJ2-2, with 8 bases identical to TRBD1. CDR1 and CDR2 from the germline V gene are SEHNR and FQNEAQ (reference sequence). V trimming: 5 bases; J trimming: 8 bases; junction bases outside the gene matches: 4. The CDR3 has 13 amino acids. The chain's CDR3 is CASSDRGAGELFF. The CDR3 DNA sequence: TGTGCCAGCAGCGACAGGGGAGCGGGGGAGCTGTTTTTT.

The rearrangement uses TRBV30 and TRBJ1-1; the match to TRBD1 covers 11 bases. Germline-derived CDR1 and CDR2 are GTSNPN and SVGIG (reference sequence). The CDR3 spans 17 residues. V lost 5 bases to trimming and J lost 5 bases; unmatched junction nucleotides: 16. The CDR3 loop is CAWDDLRPGQGVTEAFF. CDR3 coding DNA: TGTGCCTGGGACGATCTAAGACCGGGACAGGGGGTAACTGAAGCTTTCTTT.

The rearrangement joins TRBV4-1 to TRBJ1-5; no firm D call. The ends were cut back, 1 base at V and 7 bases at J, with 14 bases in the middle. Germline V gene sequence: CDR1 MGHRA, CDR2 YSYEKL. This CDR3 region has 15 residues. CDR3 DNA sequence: TGCGCCAGCAGCCAAGTATTTCCGGGTTGGCAGCCCCAGCATTTT. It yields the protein CASSQVFPGWQPQHF.